Listed here is a single TCR beta chain. Its target is not known. PCR was performed using 60 Vbeta and 13 Jbeta primers. The method was immunoSEQ multiplex PCR; TCRdb's version includes in-frame clones alone and lacks a portion of them. The table shows around 120,000 clones, with roughly four fifths occurring only once. The source of the sample is a study of cytomegalovirus exposure and HLA in healthy donors. Study-wide results and limits: Some V segments, TRBV6-2 and TRBV6-3 among them, were indistinguishable and were therefore excluded. Previous analysis showed most TCR beta V segments were productive about 87% or about 30% of the time. Clonal expansion was found to be greater in HLA-associated TCR beta chains than in equally common others in a later analysis.

The CDR3 runs to 13 residues. V shed 10 bases, J shed 0 bases, and the junction held 5 bases outside the gene matches. The V gene's germline CDR1 is LNHDA and CDR2 SQIVND (reference sequence). The receptor was derived from a woman in her thirties or forties in good health and CMV-seropositive. The rearrangement links TRBV19 to TRBJ2-5; TRBD2 matches at 7 bases. Sequenced sample: PBMCs. CDR3 nucleotides: TGTGCCACCGGGGGGAGGGACCAAGAGACCCAGTACTTC. Residues: CATGGRDQETQYF. Using reference TRBV19 and TRBJ2-5 for the parts outside the CDR3, the full variable domain is DGGITQSPKYLFRKEGQNVTLSCEQNLNHDAMYWYRQDPGQGLRLIYYSQIVNDFQKGDIAEGYSVSREKKESFPLTVTSAQKNPTAFYLCATGGRDQETQYFGPGTRLLVL.